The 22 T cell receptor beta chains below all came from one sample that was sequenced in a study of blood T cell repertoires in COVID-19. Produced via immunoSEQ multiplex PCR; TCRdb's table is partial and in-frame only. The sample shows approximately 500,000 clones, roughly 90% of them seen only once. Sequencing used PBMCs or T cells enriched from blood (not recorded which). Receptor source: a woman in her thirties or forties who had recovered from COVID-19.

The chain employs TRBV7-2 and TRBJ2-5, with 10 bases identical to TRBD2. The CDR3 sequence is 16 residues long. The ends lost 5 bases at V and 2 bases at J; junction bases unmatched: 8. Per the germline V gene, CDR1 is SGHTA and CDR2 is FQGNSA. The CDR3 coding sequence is TGTGCCAGCAGCGTCACCGGGACTAGCGTTCAAGAGACCCAGTACTTC. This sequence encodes CASSVTGTSVQETQYF. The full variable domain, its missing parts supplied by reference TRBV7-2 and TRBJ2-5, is GAGVSQSPSNKVTEKGKDVELRCDPISGHTALYWYRQSLGQGLEFLIYFQGNSAPDKSGLPSDRFSAERTGGSVSTLTIQRTQQEDSAVYLCASSVTGTSVQETQYFGPGTRLLVL.

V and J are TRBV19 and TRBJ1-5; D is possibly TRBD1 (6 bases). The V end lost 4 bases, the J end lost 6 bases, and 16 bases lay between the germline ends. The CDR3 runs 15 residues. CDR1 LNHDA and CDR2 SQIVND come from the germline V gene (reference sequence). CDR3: CASSSGRGGSQPQHF. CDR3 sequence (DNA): TGTGCCAGTAGTAGTGGGAGGGGGGGAAGTCAGCCCCAGCATTTT.

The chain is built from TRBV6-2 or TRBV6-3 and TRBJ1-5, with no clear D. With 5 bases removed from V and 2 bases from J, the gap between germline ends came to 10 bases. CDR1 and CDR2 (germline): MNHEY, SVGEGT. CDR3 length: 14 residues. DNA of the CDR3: TGTGCCAGCAGTCCGGTAGATGGCAATCAGCCCCAGCATTTT. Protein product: CASSPVDGNQPQHF.

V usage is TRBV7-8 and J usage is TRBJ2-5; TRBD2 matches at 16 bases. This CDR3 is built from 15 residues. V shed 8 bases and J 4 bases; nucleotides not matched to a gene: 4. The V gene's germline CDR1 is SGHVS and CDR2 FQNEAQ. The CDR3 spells CASGTSGRATETQYF. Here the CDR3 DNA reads TGTGCCAGCGGGACTAGCGGGAGGGCCACAGAGACCCAGTACTTC.

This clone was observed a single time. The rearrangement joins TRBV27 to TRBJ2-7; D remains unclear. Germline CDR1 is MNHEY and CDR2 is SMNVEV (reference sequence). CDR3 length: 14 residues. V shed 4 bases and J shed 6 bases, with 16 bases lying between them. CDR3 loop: CASSSYVELGEQYF. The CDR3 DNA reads TGTGCCAGCAGTTCTTACGTGGAGCTCGGCGAGCAGTACTTC.

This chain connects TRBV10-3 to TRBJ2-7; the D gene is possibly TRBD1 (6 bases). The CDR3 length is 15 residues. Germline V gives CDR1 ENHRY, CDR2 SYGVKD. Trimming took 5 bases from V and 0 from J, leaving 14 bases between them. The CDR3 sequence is CAISIHRESSYEQYF. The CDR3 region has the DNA TGTGCCATCAGTATCCACAGGGAGAGCTCCTACGAGCAGTACTTC.

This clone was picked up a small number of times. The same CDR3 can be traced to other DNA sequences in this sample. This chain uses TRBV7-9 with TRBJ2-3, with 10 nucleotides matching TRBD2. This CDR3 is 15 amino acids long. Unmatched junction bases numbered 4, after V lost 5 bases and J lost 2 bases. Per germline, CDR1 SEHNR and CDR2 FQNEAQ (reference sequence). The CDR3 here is CASSRGLAVTDTQYF. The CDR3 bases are TGTGCCAGCAGCCGTGGACTAGCGGTCACAGATACGCAGTATTTT.

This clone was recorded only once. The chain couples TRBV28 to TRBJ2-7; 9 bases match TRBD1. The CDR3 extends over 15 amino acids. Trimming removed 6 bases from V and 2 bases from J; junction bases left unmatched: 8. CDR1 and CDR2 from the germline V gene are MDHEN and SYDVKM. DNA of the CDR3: TGTGCCAGCAGGGTCGGGACAGGGTCTCCCTACGAGCAGTACTTC. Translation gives CASRVGTGSPYEQYF.

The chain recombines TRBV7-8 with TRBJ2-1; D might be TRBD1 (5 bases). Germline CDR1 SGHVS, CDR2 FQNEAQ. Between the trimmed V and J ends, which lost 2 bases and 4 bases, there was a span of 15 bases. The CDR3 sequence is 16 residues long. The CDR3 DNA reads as TGTGCCAGCAGCTTAATCGCACAGGAAAGGTACAATGAGCAGTTCTTC. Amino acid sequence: CASSLIAQERYNEQFF.

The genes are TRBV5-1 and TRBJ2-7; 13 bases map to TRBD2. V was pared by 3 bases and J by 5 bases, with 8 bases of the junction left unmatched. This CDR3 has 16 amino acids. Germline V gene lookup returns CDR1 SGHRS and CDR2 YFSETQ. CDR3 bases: TGCGCCAGCAGCTCACTGACTAGCGGGAGGACCAACGAGCAGTACTTC. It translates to CASSSLTSGRTNEQYF.

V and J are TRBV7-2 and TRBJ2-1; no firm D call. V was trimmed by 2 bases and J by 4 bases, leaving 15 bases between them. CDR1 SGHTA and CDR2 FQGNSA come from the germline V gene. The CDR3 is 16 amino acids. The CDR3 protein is CASSLNSAQNYNEQFF. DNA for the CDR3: TGTGCCAGCAGCTTAAATTCGGCACAGAATTACAATGAGCAGTTCTTC.

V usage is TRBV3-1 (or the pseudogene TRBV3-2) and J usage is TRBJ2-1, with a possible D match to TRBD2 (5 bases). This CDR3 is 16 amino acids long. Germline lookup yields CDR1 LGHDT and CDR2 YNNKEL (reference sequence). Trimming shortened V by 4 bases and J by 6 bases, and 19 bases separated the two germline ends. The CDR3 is CASSRTLAWVANEQFF. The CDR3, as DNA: TGTGCCAGCAGCCGCACTCTAGCATGGGTGGCCAATGAGCAGTTCTTC.

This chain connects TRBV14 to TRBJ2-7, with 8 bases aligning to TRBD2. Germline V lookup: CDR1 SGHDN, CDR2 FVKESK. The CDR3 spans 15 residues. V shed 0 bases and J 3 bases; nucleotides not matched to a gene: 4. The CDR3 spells CASSQEGLAVYEQYF. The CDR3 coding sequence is TGTGCCAGCAGCCAAGAAGGACTAGCCGTCTACGAGCAGTACTTC.

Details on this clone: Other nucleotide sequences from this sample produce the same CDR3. The CDR3 DNA reads TGTGCCAGCAGCTCGACTAGCGGGAGGGTCAATGAGCAGTTCTTC. Protein sequence: CASSSTSGRVNEQFF. This chain joins TRBV11-3 and TRBJ2-1, with 14 bases identical to TRBD2. The CDR3 has 15 residues. The germline V gene encodes CDR1 SGHNT and CDR2 YENEEA. The ends lost 4 bases at V and 6 bases at J; junction bases unmatched: 2.

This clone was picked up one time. CDR3 sequence: CASSYSTGTNTEQFF. CDR3 in DNA: TGTGCCAGCAGTTACTCAACCGGGACTAACACCGAACAGTTCTTC. This chain connects TRBV6-5 to TRBJ2-1; 7 bases agree with TRBD2. Unmatched junction bases numbered 12, after V lost 0 bases and J lost 13 bases. The germline V gene has CDR1 MNHEY and CDR2 SVGAGI. The CDR3 is 15 amino acids.

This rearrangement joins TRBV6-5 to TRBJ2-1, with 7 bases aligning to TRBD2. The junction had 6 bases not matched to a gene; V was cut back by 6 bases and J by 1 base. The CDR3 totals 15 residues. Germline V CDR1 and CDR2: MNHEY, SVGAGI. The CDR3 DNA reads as TGTGCCAGCAGCCTAGCGGATCCGTCCTACAATGAGCAGTTCTTC. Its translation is CASSLADPSYNEQFF.

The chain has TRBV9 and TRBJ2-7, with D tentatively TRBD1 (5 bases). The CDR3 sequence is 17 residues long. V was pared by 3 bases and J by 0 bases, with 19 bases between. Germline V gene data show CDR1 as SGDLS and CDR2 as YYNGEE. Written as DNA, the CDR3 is TGTGCCAGCAGCGGACCCCCAACAGGACCCCGCTCCTACGAGCAGTACTTC. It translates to CASSGPPTGPRSYEQYF.

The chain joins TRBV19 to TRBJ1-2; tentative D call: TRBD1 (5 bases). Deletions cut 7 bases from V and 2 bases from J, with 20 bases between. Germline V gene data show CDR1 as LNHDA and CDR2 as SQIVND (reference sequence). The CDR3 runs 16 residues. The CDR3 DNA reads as TGTGCCAGTAAGGATGGGATTCAGGGCTTGAACTATGGCTACACCTTC. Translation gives CASKDGIQGLNYGYTF.

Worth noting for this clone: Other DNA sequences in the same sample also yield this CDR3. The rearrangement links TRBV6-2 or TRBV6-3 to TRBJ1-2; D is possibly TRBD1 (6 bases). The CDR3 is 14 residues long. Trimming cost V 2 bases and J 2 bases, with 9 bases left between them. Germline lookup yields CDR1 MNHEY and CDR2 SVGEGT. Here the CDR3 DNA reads TGTGCCAGCAGTTACCCGGGACAAAACTATGGCTACACCTTC. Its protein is CASSYPGQNYGYTF.

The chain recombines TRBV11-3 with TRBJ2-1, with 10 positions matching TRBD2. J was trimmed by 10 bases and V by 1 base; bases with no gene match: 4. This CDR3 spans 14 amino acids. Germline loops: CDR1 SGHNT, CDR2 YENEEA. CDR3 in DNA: TGTGCCAGCAGCTTAGGCCTAGCGGGAGAGGAGCAGTTCTTC. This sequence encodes CASSLGLAGEEQFF.

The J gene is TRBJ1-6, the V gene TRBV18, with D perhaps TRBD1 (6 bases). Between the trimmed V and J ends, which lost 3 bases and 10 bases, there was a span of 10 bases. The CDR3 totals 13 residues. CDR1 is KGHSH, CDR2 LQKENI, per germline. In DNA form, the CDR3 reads TGTGCCAGCTCACCTTACAGGGAGTCACCCCTCCACTTT. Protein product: CASSPYRESPLHF. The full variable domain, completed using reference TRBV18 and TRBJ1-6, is NAGVMQNPRHLVRRRGQEARLRCSPMKGHSHVYWYRQLPEEGLKFMVYLQKENIIDESGMPKERFSAEFPKEGPSILRIQQVVRGDSAAYFCASSPYRESPLHFGNGTRLTVT.

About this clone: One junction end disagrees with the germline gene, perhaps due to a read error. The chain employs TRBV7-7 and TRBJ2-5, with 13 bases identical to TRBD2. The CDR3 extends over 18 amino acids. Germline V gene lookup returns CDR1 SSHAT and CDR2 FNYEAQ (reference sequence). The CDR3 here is CASSRNEGLAGLQETQYF. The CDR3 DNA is TGTGCTAGCAGCCGCAACGAGGGACTAGCGGGGCTACAAGAGACCCAGTACTTC.